The 4 T cell receptor beta chains below come from one sample, sequenced in a study of beta chain features in type 1 diabetes. General study points: Moderate but significant shortening of TCRB CDR3s was recorded in all four CD4+ subsets from Type 1 diabetes patients.

These receptors have no identified antigens. The entirety of the isolated RNA underwent reverse transcription, so expressed TCRB transcripts were sequenced. The assay was immunoSEQ multiplex PCR, and TCRdb's table has in-frame clones only and misses some. The sample has 130,000 or so clones, 17% seen once. Sequenced material: central memory CD4+ T cells from blood. The receptors originated from a man in his late teens or twenties with type 1 diabetes.

This rearrangement joins TRBV2 to TRBJ2-7; the D gene is possibly TRBD2 (6 bases). The CDR3 has 13 residues. The germline V gene encodes CDR1 SNHLY and CDR2 FYNNEI. V was clipped by 6 bases and J by 6 bases, with 15 bases between them. CDR3 coding DNA: TGTGCCAGCAGACAACTAGCATCCGGCGAGCAGTACTTC. This translates into CASRQLASGEQYF.

This clone was counted a single time. A read error may produce the germline difference seen at one junction end. The chain carries TRBV4-1 and TRBJ2-7; a possible D gene is TRBD2 (6 bases). Germline V lookup: CDR1 MGHRA, CDR2 YSYEKL. CDR3 size: 13 residues. The CDR3 nucleotides read TGCGCCAGCAGCCAAGATTATGGGCTAGCGACCAACTTC. It translates to CASSQDYGLATNF.

The chain employs TRBV4-2 and TRBJ2-1; no definite D call. The CDR3 runs 16 residues. The V gene lost 1 base and the J gene lost 0 bases, with 10 bases spanning the gap. In germline, CDR1 is LGHNA, CDR2 YNFKEQ. The CDR3 sequence: CASSQGRDISYNEQFF. The CDR3 nucleotides read TGTGCCAGCAGCCAAGGTAGAGACATCTCCTACAATGAGCAGTTCTTC.

This clone was seen more than once but under ten times. The chain joins TRBV19 to TRBJ2-1, with 8 positions matching TRBD1. The CDR3 runs 15 residues. CDR1 LNHDA and CDR2 SQIVND come from the germline V gene (reference sequence). V dropped 3 bases and J dropped 7; count of bases not matched to a gene: 8. CDR3 nucleotide sequence: TGTGCCAGTAGTATTCAGGGGGCAATTGGTAATGAGCAGTTCTTC. This encodes CASSIQGAIGNEQFF.